This is a list of T cell receptor beta chains from one sample in a study of type 1 regulatory T cells. Via MiXCR, TCRdb re-called the reads, giving one row per CDR3 protein. The sample has over 90,000 distinct CDR3 sequences; around 30% are singletons. Input material: CD4+ T cells, either the whole sample or a sorted fraction (not recorded which). These receptors were collected from a human donor in good health. Both conserved end residues are part of each CDR3. The D gene is left open where the match is weak. The size of a clone is reported for some rows only, either as once, few or many, or as a class for expanded clones.

V gene	J gene	D gene	clone size	CDR3 protein	CDR3 DNA
TRBV7-9	TRBJ2-1	TRBD1	-	CASSLGTGIEQFF	TGTGCCAGCAGCTTAGGGACAGGGATAGAGCAGTTCTTC
TRBV2	TRBJ2-1	TRBD1	many	CASSEWTGGNNEQFF	TGTGCCAGCAGTGAATGGACAGGGGGCAACAATGAGCAGTTCTTC
TRBV29-1	TRBJ2-2	-	-	CSTSKASNTGELFF	TGCAGCACCAGCAAGGCTTCGAACACCGGGGAGCTGTTTTTT
TRBV5-5	TRBJ2-3	TRBD1	-	CASSSSPGQGPFTQYF	TGTGCCAGCAGCTCGTCCCCGGGACAGGGCCCCTTTACGCAGTATTTT
TRBV10-3	TRBJ2-7	-	-	CAISEQGYEQYF	TGTGCCATCAGTGAGCAGGGTTACGAGCAGTACTTC
TRBV3-1	TRBJ2-1	TRBD2	-	CASSPPAPLAGESNEQFF	TGTGCCAGCAGCCCGCCGGCCCCTCTAGCGGGTGAGAGCAATGAGCAGTTCTTC
TRBV12-3/TRBV12-4	TRBJ2-2	-	few	CASSPSHNTGELFF	TGTGCCAGCAGCCCAAGCCACAACACCGGGGAGCTGTTTTTT
TRBV29-1	TRBJ2-5	-	few	CSVEGSAGETQYF	TGCAGCGTTGAGGGGAGTGCGGGGGAGACCCAGTACTTC
TRBV7-9	TRBJ2-2	TRBD1	-	CASSLTTGGKAGELFF	TGTGCCAGCAGCTTAACCACAGGGGGTAAAGCCGGGGAGCTGTTTTTT
TRBV6-1	TRBJ1-6	TRBD1	-	CASISPGQGSNSPLHF	TGTGCCAGTATTTCGCCGGGACAGGGTTCTAATTCACCCCTCCACTTT
TRBV20-1	TRBJ2-7	TRBD2	-	CSASGGSYEQYF	TGCAGTGCTAGCGGGGGGAGCTACGAGCAGTACTTC
TRBV20-1	TRBJ2-2	-	few	CSARAGWAGTGELFF	TGCAGTGCTAGAGCGGGGTGGGCCGGCACCGGGGAGCTGTTTTTT
TRBV5-1	TRBJ2-1	TRBD2	few	CASSDGTRGGNEQFF	TGCGCCAGCAGCGACGGGACTAGGGGTGGTAATGAGCAGTTCTTC
TRBV20-1	TRBJ2-7	-	-	CSAQRPSAAYEQYF	TGCAGTGCTCAGAGGCCTAGCGCCGCCTACGAGCAGTACTTC
TRBV6-2/TRBV6-3	TRBJ1-2	-	-	CASEGRTSVIERSF	TGTGCCAGCGAAGGCCGGACCAGTGTGATAGAACGGTCCTTC
TRBV20-1	TRBJ2-7	-	-	CSASLGREQYF	TGCAGTGCTAGTCTGGGGAGGGAGCAGTACTTC
TRBV5-6	TRBJ2-3	-	-	CASTMVGRLTDTDTQYF	TGTGCCAGTACTATGGTAGGGCGACTGACGGACACAGATACGCAGTATTTT
TRBV27	TRBJ2-7	TRBD2	-	CASSKKGEGDYEQYF	TGTGCCAGCAGCAAAAAAGGGGAGGGTGACTACGAGCAGTACTTC